The 29 T cell receptor beta chains given below trace back to one sample, sequenced in a study of cytomegalovirus exposure and HLA in healthy donors (dated by TCRdb to the late 2010s). Library preparation employed the immunoSEQ multiplex PCR assay. The multiplex PCR relied on a mix of 60 forward primers for TCR Vbeta segments and 13 reverse primers for TCR Jbeta segments. Entries here come from immuneACCESS through TCRdb and include only in-frame sequences with V and J called. Some clones fail to appear in such tables; in the studies checked, an unresolved V gene covers under half of the shortfall, and the cause of the remainder is unknown. This sample has fewer than 150,000 clones in its table, and around 83% of those were observed once. The ten largest clones capture approximately 6.7% of the sample. The specimen was PBMCs. These receptors originate from a woman in her 30s in good health and CMV-seropositive.

This clone was detected a few times. The CDR3 reads CASSPSSTGGFGYTF. Written as DNA, the CDR3 is TGTGCCAGCTCACCTTCCTCGACAGGGGGCTTTGGCTACACCTTC. The chain carries TRBV18 and TRBJ1-2; TRBD1 aligns across 10 bases. J lost 7 bases, V lost 3 bases, and 8 bases had no gene match. The length of the CDR3 is 15 residues. Germline V CDR1 and CDR2: KGHSH, LQKENI. Full variable domain (outside the CDR3, taken from reference TRBV18 and TRBJ1-2): NAGVMQNPRHLVRRRGQEARLRCSPMKGHSHVYWYRQLPEEGLKFMVYLQKENIIDESGMPKERFSAEFPKEGPSILRIQQVVRGDSAAYFCASSPSSTGGFGYTFGSGTRLTVV.

The CDR3 DNA follows: TGTGCCAGCAGTACCTACAGGGGGGGCAATGAGCAGTTCTTC. It specifies CASSTYRGGNEQFF. The V gene is TRBV28, the J gene TRBJ2-1, with D maybe TRBD1 (8 bases). From germline, CDR1 is MDHEN and CDR2 SYDVKM. V was cut by 5 bases and J by 6 bases, with 14 bases left in between. This CDR3 spans 14 amino acids.

The V call is TRBV23-1, the J call TRBJ1-3; D not certain. TRBV23-1 carries the ORF label, with uncertain function. The V gene lost 0 bases and the J gene lost 4 bases, with 10 bases spanning the gap. The CDR3 consists of 15 residues. The CDR3 DNA follows: TGCGCCAGCAGTCAATCTGGAGGGCCGGGAAACACCATATATTTT. Amino acid sequence: CASSQSGGPGNTIYF.

The sample holds a few counts of this clone. The gene calls are TRBV9 and TRBJ2-1; D is perhaps TRBD1 (7 bases). Germline CDR1 SGDLS, CDR2 YYNGEE. V lost 3 bases and J 6 bases, leaving 16 bases between the germline ends. CDR3 length equals 15 residues. The CDR3 here is CASSASGTAGNEQFF. The CDR3 region has the DNA TGTGCCAGCAGCGCCTCCGGGACAGCGGGCAATGAGCAGTTCTTC.

This clone was detected only a few times. The gene calls are TRBV7-9 and TRBJ2-2; TRBD2 matches at 7 bases. CDR3 length: 16 amino acids. Trimming at V came to 8 bases and at J to 5 bases, leaving 14 bases not matched to a gene. The germline V gene has CDR1 SEHNR and CDR2 FQNEAQ (reference sequence). The DNA of the CDR3 is TGTGCCAGCCTTCCCCCCCCGCGACTAGCAACCGGGGAGCTGTTTTTT. Translated: CASLPPPRLATGELFF.

The V call is TRBV28, the J call TRBJ1-3, with D perhaps TRBD1 (5 bases). V was cut by 2 bases and J by 0 bases, with 17 bases left in between. The CDR3 is made up of 18 amino acids. Looked up from germline, CDR1 is MDHEN and CDR2 is SYDVKM. Here the CDR3 reads CASSLVAPDSFSGNTIYF. The CDR3 bases are TGTGCCAGCAGTTTAGTTGCACCAGACAGCTTCTCTGGAAACACCATATATTTT.

The chain recombines TRBV28 with TRBJ1-1; no reliable D call. V lost 5 bases and J 1 base, leaving 14 bases between the germline ends. The germline V gene encodes CDR1 MDHEN and CDR2 SYDVKM. CDR3 length equals 15 residues. The CDR3 region is CASSPRSGSNTEAFF. Here the CDR3 DNA reads TGTGCCAGCAGTCCACGATCCGGGTCGAACACTGAAGCTTTCTTT. Filled out from reference TRBV28 and TRBJ1-1, the complete variable domain reads DVKVTQSSRYLVKRTGEKVFLECVQDMDHENMFWYRQDPGLGLRLIYFSYDVKMKEKGDIPEGYSVSREKKERFSLILESASTNQTSMYLCASSPRSGSNTEAFFGQGTRLTVV.

The chain couples TRBV2 to TRBJ1-4; D gene uncertain. In germline, CDR1 is SNHLY, CDR2 FYNNEI. V lost 6 bases and J lost 7, with 12 bases in between. This CDR3 spans 13 amino acids. The CDR3 nucleotides are TGTGCCAGCAGCCCTAACCCTGGTGAAAAACTGTTTTTT. Encoded protein: CASSPNPGEKLFF.

The V and J genes are TRBV28 and TRBJ2-1; possible D gene TRBD1, 6 bases. The CDR3 has 18 residues. Germline V gene data show CDR1 as MDHEN and CDR2 as SYDVKM. Trimming left V 5 bases short and J 5 bases short, with 25 bases between. CDR3 sequence: CASSPKRMNRERDNEQFF. The CDR3 DNA reads as TGTGCCAGCAGTCCCAAGAGGATGAACAGGGAAAGAGACAATGAGCAGTTCTTC.

The CDR3 DNA reads TGTGCCAGTAGTACGAGGGCGGCTGAAGCTTTCTTT. Protein product: CASSTRAAEAFF. The chain uses TRBV19 and TRBJ1-1, with D uncertain. V lost 4 bases, J lost 6 bases, and 9 bases lay in between. The germline gives CDR1 LNHDA, CDR2 SQIVND (reference sequence). The length of the CDR3 is 12 residues.

This rearrangement joins TRBV5-1 to TRBJ1-1; 10 nucleotides agree with TRBD1. The CDR3 covers 14 residues. V shed 3 bases and J 2 bases; nucleotides not matched to a gene: 1. Germline CDR1 reads SGHRS; CDR2 reads YFSETQ. CDR3 sequence reads: CASSSTGGNTEAFF. In DNA, the CDR3 is TGCGCCAGCAGCTCGACAGGGGGCAACACTGAAGCTTTCTTT.

This chain connects TRBV28 to TRBJ2-7; D gene ambiguous. The CDR3 is 14 residues long. V lost 3 bases, J lost 5 bases, and 14 bases lay in between. Germline CDR1 reads MDHEN; CDR2 reads SYDVKM. In DNA form, the CDR3 reads TGTGCCAGCAGTTTCGGTATGGTTGAGGACGAGCAGTACTTC. The encoded protein is CASSFGMVEDEQYF.

A note on this clone: One end of the junction varies from germline; a read error may be responsible. The J gene is TRBJ2-7, the V gene TRBV4-1; 9 bases match TRBD2. This CDR3 spans 15 amino acids. The V gene's germline CDR1 is MGHRA and CDR2 YSYEKL. The chain's CDR3 is CAGSQDSAGGWEQYF. The CDR3 DNA sequence: TGCGCCGGCAGCCAAGACTCAGCGGGAGGTTGGGAGCAGTACTTC.

J is TRBJ2-3 and V is TRBV6-6; 7 bases align to TRBD1. The CDR3 spans 12 residues. From germline, CDR1 is MNHNY and CDR2 SVGAGI (reference sequence). V shed 5 bases, J shed 6 bases, and the junction held 2 bases outside the gene matches. The CDR3 coding sequence is TGTGCCAGCAGTGGACAGGTGGATACGCAGTATTTT. Protein: CASSGQVDTQYF.

The V call is TRBV6-5, the J call TRBJ2-1; possible D gene TRBD2, 6 bases. V shed 2 bases and J shed 14 bases, with 22 bases lying between them. The CDR3 is 15 amino acids. Germline V CDR1 and CDR2: MNHEY, SVGAGI. CDR3 coding DNA: TGTGCCAGCAGTTACCGGGGGAGATTCGGGGGATTAGAGTTCTTC. Amino acids: CASSYRGRFGGLEFF.

This clone appeared once. The chain is built from TRBV28 and TRBJ1-1; TRBD1 is a possible D gene (5 bases). With 5 bases removed from V and 3 bases from J, the gap between germline ends came to 13 bases. The CDR3 is 14 amino acids. CDR1 is MDHEN, CDR2 SYDVKM, per germline. DNA for the CDR3: TGTGCCAGCAGTCAAACCGGGACTTACACTGAAGCTTTCTTT. It translates to CASSQTGTYTEAFF.

CDR3 in amino acids: CASSLGPVGGIEETQYF. The CDR3 nucleotides read TGCGCCAGCAGCTTGGGCCCCGTCGGGGGGATCGAAGAGACCCAGTACTTC. The V call is TRBV5-1, the J call TRBJ2-5, with TRBD2 identical over 7 bases. The CDR3 spans 17 residues. V was pared by 0 bases and J by 3 bases, with 11 bases of the junction left unmatched. Germline V lookup: CDR1 SGHRS, CDR2 YFSETQ.

V is TRBV5-1 and J is TRBJ2-6; a weak D match, TRBD1 (6 bases). This CDR3 has 19 amino acids. Germline values: CDR1 SGHRS, CDR2 YFSETQ. V lost 1 base and J lost 0, with 17 bases in between. The CDR3: CASSLWAGQGGSGANVLTF. The CDR3 bases are TGCGCCAGCAGCTTGTGGGCAGGCCAAGGGGGCTCTGGGGCCAACGTCCTGACTTTC.

The rearrangement uses TRBV9 and TRBJ2-1; 9 nucleotides align to TRBD2. This CDR3 region has 19 residues. From germline, CDR1 is SGDLS and CDR2 YYNGEE. J lost 0 bases, V lost 0 bases, and 10 bases had no gene match. The CDR3, as DNA: TGTGCCAGCAGCGTAGAACTGGTTGGCGGGAGGGTCTCCTACAATGAGCAGTTCTTC. This codes for CASSVELVGGRVSYNEQFF.

The rearrangement uses TRBV4-1 and TRBJ1-2; D may be TRBD1 (5 bases). This CDR3 has 15 residues. Trimming took 0 bases from V and 7 from J, leaving 15 bases between them. The germline V gene has CDR1 MGHRA and CDR2 YSYEKL. The CDR3 DNA reads as TGCGCCAGCAGCCAAGAGGGACTTCCCCCGAGTGGCTACACCTTC. The encoded protein is CASSQEGLPPSGYTF.

This clone was observed once. The chain couples TRBV30 to TRBJ1-2; weak D call: TRBD1 (5 bases). The CDR3 is made up of 15 amino acids. V lost 3 bases and J lost 5, with 19 bases in between. The germline V gene has CDR1 GTSNPN and CDR2 SVGIG (reference sequence). CDR3 bases: TGTGCCTGGAGCTCGGGACTTATTCCTACTTATGGCTACACCTTC. As protein: CAWSSGLIPTYGYTF. Full variable domain (missing parts from reference TRBV30 and TRBJ1-2): SQTIHQWPATLVQPVGSPLSLECTVEGTSNPNLYWYRQAAGRGLQLLFYSVGIGQISSEVPQNLSASRPQDRQFILSSKKLLLSDSGFYLCAWSSGLIPTYGYTFGSGTRLTVV.

The chain employs TRBV18 and TRBJ1-1; no clear D. The CDR3 has 12 residues. Germline lookup yields CDR1 KGHSH and CDR2 LQKENI. V lost 4 bases, J lost 4 bases, and 7 bases lay in between. CDR3 protein: CASSHGITEAFF. The DNA for the CDR3 is TGTGCCAGCTCACACGGGATCACTGAAGCTTTCTTT.

The V and J genes are TRBV10-1 and TRBJ2-2; TRBD1 matches at 10 bases. V dropped 3 bases and J dropped 5; count of bases not matched to a gene: 6. Per the germline V gene, CDR1 is WNHNN and CDR2 is SYGVQD (reference sequence). The length of the CDR3 is 16 residues. The CDR3 region is CASSDPRQGATGELFF. CDR3 coding DNA: TGCGCCAGCAGTGACCCCCGACAGGGGGCGACCGGGGAGCTGTTTTTT.

This sequence joins TRBV13 and TRBJ2-5, with D uncertain. CDR3 length equals 13 residues. The germline gives CDR1 PRHDT, CDR2 FYEKMQ (reference sequence). V lost 2 bases, J lost 1 base, and 5 bases lay in between. DNA of the CDR3: TGTGCCAGCAGCTTAACTTTCCAAGAGACCCAGTACTTC. Its protein is CASSLTFQETQYF.

In its sample, this clone was seen a few times. The genes are TRBV18 and TRBJ2-7, with D uncertain. The CDR3 runs to 14 residues. Germline V gene lookup returns CDR1 KGHSH and CDR2 LQKENI. Trimming took off 2 bases at V and 4 bases at J, with 12 bases between the two ends. CDR3 bases: TGTGCCAGCTCACCAGAACTCGAGGAATACGAGCAGTACTTC. Its translation is CASSPELEEYEQYF.

The sample holds one count of this clone. The gene calls are TRBV28 and TRBJ1-2; perhaps TRBD1 as D (5 bases). V lost 8 bases and J lost 8, with 15 bases in between. Germline values: CDR1 MDHEN, CDR2 SYDVKM. This CDR3 comprises 12 residues. Here the CDR3 reads CASQGVGGGYTF. The CDR3 DNA follows: TGTGCCAGCCAGGGCGTGGGGGGGGGCTACACCTTC.

The CDR3 DNA is TGTGCCAGCTTGGTTGGGACTAGCGGCACAGATACGCAGTATTTT. Protein: CASLVGTSGTDTQYF. This chain joins TRBV18 and TRBJ2-3; TRBD2 agrees at 10 bases. J lost 1 base, V lost 7 bases, and 5 bases had no gene match. This CDR3 is built from 15 residues. Germline-derived CDR1 and CDR2 are KGHSH and LQKENI.

The chain employs TRBV7-9 and TRBJ1-2; 7 bases match TRBD1. The CDR3 is made up of 14 amino acids. With 3 bases clipped from V and 0 bases from J, the junction kept 1 base outside the gene matches. Germline loops: CDR1 SEHNR, CDR2 FQNEAQ (reference sequence). CDR3: CASSFGTANYGYTF. In DNA, the CDR3 is TGTGCCAGCAGCTTCGGGACAGCTAACTATGGCTACACCTTC.

The chain uses TRBV19 and TRBJ2-7; 8 bases match TRBD1. The CDR3 is made up of 15 amino acids. V dropped 5 bases and J dropped 5; count of bases not matched to a gene: 11. Looked up from germline, CDR1 is LNHDA and CDR2 is SQIVND (reference sequence). DNA for the CDR3: TGTGCCAGTAGTCCTGTATTTGGACAGGGCCACGAGCAGTACTTC. Translation gives CASSPVFGQGHEQYF.